This T cell receptor beta chain derives from a study of blood T cells in healthy people across ages. V was clipped by 4 bases and J by 1 base; unmatched bases: 4. The CDR3 is made up of 16 amino acids. Germline CDR1 is LNHDA and CDR2 is SQIVND (reference sequence). General study results and limits: Age advanced and TCR beta diversity per million T cells fell, roughly linearly. Strong correlation linked observed beta diversity and percent naive T cells.

Through a sample-barcoded 5' primer and a J-beta primer mix, a second PCR was run for about 6 to 11 cycles. In TCRdb, the 5' RACE reads were re-called with MiXCR into one record per CDR3 protein. The table lists hundreds of thousands of distinct CDR3 sequences, around 48% of them singletons. Note on this clonotype: The antigen is undetermined.

The people who gave samples were healthy Caucasians from Russia, aged about 6 to 100. The rearrangement links TRBV19 to TRBJ2-6, with 7 bases that match TRBD1. This clonotype was sampled from an older woman in good health. The sequenced sample consisted of blood. The CDR3 bases are TGTGCCAGTAGTACCAAGACAGGGTCTGGGGCCAACGTCCTGACTTTC. It yields the protein CASSTKTGSGANVLTF.